The 2 T cell receptor beta chains reported below all come from one sample, sequenced in a study of sequential checkpoint blockade in melanoma. The treatment: randomized to nivolumab then ipilimumab (arm A) or the reverse (arm B). Sequencing was performed with immunoSEQ multiplex PCR; in TCRdb, only in-frame clones are kept and a portion is missing. The repertoire has tens of thousands of clones, less than 75% of them found once; the top ten carry 19%. The sequenced sample was CD8+ T cells sorted from blood (inferred from file names), obtained from a patient given nivolumab and ipilimumab in sequence. These receptors all come from a human donor with melanoma.

The rearrangement joins TRBV7-9 to TRBJ2-1; D is perhaps TRBD2 (6 bases). Germline CDR1 is SEHNR and CDR2 is FQNEAQ (reference sequence). Deletions cut 6 bases from V and 8 bases from J, with 11 bases between. There are 12 residues in the CDR3. CDR3 loop: CASRTGVHEQFF. CDR3 sequence (DNA): TGTGCCAGCAGAACGGGGGTGCATGAGCAGTTCTTC.

This chain connects TRBV29-1 to TRBJ2-2, with D maybe TRBD1 (6 bases). Germline V gene data show CDR1 as SQVTM and CDR2 as ANQGSEA. Between the trimmed V and J ends, which lost 3 bases and 4 bases, there was a span of 12 bases. The length of the CDR3 is 14 residues. In DNA form, the CDR3 reads TGCAGCGTTGATGGGGGCCGGGGCACCGGGGAGCTGTTTTTT. The encoded protein is CSVDGGRGTGELFF.